The next 25 T cell receptor beta chains were all read from a single sample in a study of T cell responses to AZD1222 COVID-19 vaccine. This table comes from immunoSEQ multiplex PCR, and its TCRdb copy is limited to in-frame clones, with some not included. The sample has around 130,000 clones; approximately 85% are singletons. Material: peripheral blood, obtained on day 0 of AZD1222 vaccination. These receptors all stem from an adult in good health.

The chain recombines TRBV6-6 with TRBJ1-1, with 7 nucleotides matching TRBD1. The CDR3 covers 14 residues. Looked up from germline, CDR1 is MNHNY and CDR2 is SVGAGI (reference sequence). Germline trimming cut 2 bases from V and 3 bases from J; bases unmatched to any gene: 3. The CDR3 sequence: CASSYPTGHTEAFF. The CDR3 bases are TGTGCCAGCAGTTACCCGACAGGGCACACTGAAGCTTTCTTT.

As for this clone: The same CDR3 is also encoded by other DNA sequences in this sample. V is TRBV12-2 and J is TRBJ2-7; TRBD2, the D gene given by the table, was not confirmed from the DNA. TRBV12-2 is an annotated pseudogene. The CDR3 is 22 residues long. The chain's CDR3 is CASRFNGEGGVVDINAPYEQYF. The CDR3, as DNA: TGTGCAAGTCGCTTTAACGGTGAGGGAGGGGTCGTCGACATAAATGCGCCCTACGAGCAATACTTC.

The J gene is TRBJ2-7, the V gene TRBV30; 9 bases line up with TRBD1. CDR1 and CDR2 (germline): GTSNPN, SVGIG (reference sequence). This CDR3 contains 12 residues. Unmatched junction bases numbered 1, after V lost 4 bases and J lost 3 bases. This CDR3 is CAWKGQGYEQYF. In nucleotides, the CDR3 is TGTGCCTGGAAGGGACAGGGCTACGAGCAGTACTTC. The full variable domain, in which reference TRBV30 and TRBJ2-7 provide the parts outside the CDR3, is SQTIHQWPATLVQPVGSPLSLECTVEGTSNPNLYWYRQAAGRGLQLLFYSVGIGQISSEVPQNLSASRPQDRQFILSSKKLLLSDSGFYLCAWKGQGYEQYFGPGTRLTVT.

This chain joins TRBV19 and TRBJ1-1, with a possible D match to TRBD1 (5 bases). This CDR3 is built from 14 residues. V lost 7 bases, J lost 2 bases, and 14 bases lay in between. Germline CDR1 reads LNHDA; CDR2 reads SQIVND (reference sequence). This CDR3 is CASKLQDTNTEAFF. CDR3 bases: TGTGCCAGTAAACTACAGGACACCAACACTGAAGCTTTCTTT.

The genes are TRBV12-3 or TRBV12-4 and TRBJ1-2; no clear D. The CDR3 length is 12 residues. Trimming stripped 3 bases from V and 7 bases from J, with 9 bases between. As DNA, the CDR3 is TGTGCCAGCAGTTTTCTTCTATCTGGCTACACCTTC. Encoded protein: CASSFLLSGYTF.

This clone has just one count. DNA of the CDR3: TGTGCCAGTAGCCGACCGTTACGCCCCTACGAGCAGTACTTC. Translating gives CASSRPLRPYEQYF. The rearrangement joins TRBV19 to TRBJ2-7; D not certain. From germline, CDR1 is LNHDA and CDR2 SQIVND (reference sequence). V was cut by 6 bases and J by 2 bases, with 14 bases left in between. The CDR3 runs to 14 residues. The whole variable domain, filled in from reference TRBV19 and TRBJ2-7, reads DGGITQSPKYLFRKEGQNVTLSCEQNLNHDAMYWYRQDPGQGLRLIYYSQIVNDFQKGDIAEGYSVSREKKESFPLTVTSAQKNPTAFYLCASSRPLRPYEQYFGPGTRLTVT.

The CDR3 DNA reads TGTGCCAGTAGTAAGGGGGAAGGCTACACCTTC. Its protein is CASSKGEGYTF. The V and J genes are TRBV19 and TRBJ1-2; weak D call: TRBD1 (6 bases). Germline CDR1 and CDR2: LNHDA and SQIVND (reference sequence). Trimming left V 4 bases short and J 8 bases short, with 8 bases between. The CDR3 contains 11 residues.

V is TRBV6-2 or TRBV6-3 and J is TRBJ2-3; 13 nucleotides align to TRBD2. J was trimmed by 0 bases and V by 0 bases; bases with no gene match: 12. The CDR3 is made up of 21 amino acids. CDR1 and CDR2 (germline): MNHEY, SVGEGT. DNA for the CDR3: TGTGCCAGCAGTTACTCGAGTCAGGGACTAGCGGGACTTACTAGCACAGATACGCAGTATTTT. This codes for CASSYSSQGLAGLTSTDTQYF.

This clone was observed a handful of times. The rearrangement links TRBV30 to TRBJ1-2, with 9 bases aligning to TRBD1. CDR3 length equals 13 residues. V was clipped by 4 bases and J by 6 bases; unmatched bases: 6. CDR1 is GTSNPN, CDR2 SVGIG, per germline (reference sequence). The CDR3 spells CAWIYRGHHGYTF. The CDR3 region has the DNA TGTGCCTGGATATACAGGGGGCATCATGGCTACACCTTC.

The gene calls are TRBV30 and TRBJ1-1; no clear D. The length of the CDR3 is 11 residues. The ends were cut back, 4 bases at V and 3 bases at J, with 6 bases in the middle. Germline lookup yields CDR1 GTSNPN and CDR2 SVGIG (reference sequence). CDR3 DNA: TGTGCCTGGACGGCTGACACTGAAGCTTTCTTT. The encoded protein is CAWTADTEAFF.

A single count supports this clone. In DNA, the CDR3 is TGTGCCAGCAGTGAAGCGAGTCCCGGGACTAGCGGGTCTCGGGTCGGGGAGCTGTTTTTT. It encodes CASSEASPGTSGSRVGELFF. The V call is TRBV6-1, the J call TRBJ2-2, with 12 bases fitting TRBD2. This CDR3 spans 20 amino acids. The trim removed 0 bases at V and 7 bases at J, leaving 15 bases unmatched. The germline V gene encodes CDR1 MNHNS and CDR2 SASEGT.

The table lists this clone with a count of one. This chain links TRBV6-5 with TRBJ2-7; D possibly corresponds to TRBD2 (5 bases). The CDR3 runs to 15 residues. V gave up 6 bases and J gave up 0 bases, with 15 bases separating them. Germline values: CDR1 MNHEY, CDR2 SVGAGI. CDR3 sequence reads: CASRVSGFSSYEQYF. CDR3 nucleotides: TGTGCCAGCAGAGTCTCGGGATTCAGCTCCTACGAGCAGTACTTC.

The chain carries TRBV7-9 and TRBJ2-3; TRBD1 or TRBD2 may be the D gene (5 bases each). Deletions cut 2 bases from V and 2 bases from J, with 8 bases between. This CDR3 region has 14 residues. The germline V gene encodes CDR1 SEHNR and CDR2 FQNEAQ (reference sequence). CDR3 DNA: TGTGCCAGCAGCTTACCCGGGGCCACAGATACGCAGTATTTT. Protein sequence: CASSLPGATDTQYF. Supplemented by reference TRBV7-9 and TRBJ2-3, the full variable domain reads DTGVSQNPRHKITKRGQNVTFRCDPISEHNRLYWYRQTLGQGPEFLTYFQNEAQLEKSRLLSDRFSAERPKGSFSTLEIQRTEQGDSAMYLCASSLPGATDTQYFGPGTRLTVL.

The chain employs TRBV11-3 and TRBJ2-1; 11 bases align to TRBD2. CDR1 is SGHNT and CDR2 is YENEEA in the germline V gene. This CDR3 contains 15 residues. J gave up 4 bases and V 5 bases, and 4 bases lay outside the gene matches. CDR3 sequence (DNA): TGTGCCAGCAGCCTGGGACTAGCGGATTACAATGAGCAGTTCTTC. This sequence encodes CASSLGLADYNEQFF.

This clone is a singleton in its sample. The chain joins TRBV27 to TRBJ1-4; the match to TRBD1 covers 8 bases. Trimming cost V 2 bases and J 0 bases; bases outside gene matches: 8. The germline gives CDR1 MNHEY, CDR2 SMNVEV (reference sequence). The CDR3 spans 18 residues. The CDR3 nucleotides read TGTGCCAGCAGTTTAAGGGGGACAGGCGTTGCAACTAATGAAAAACTGTTTTTT. Its translation: CASSLRGTGVATNEKLFF.

The J gene is TRBJ1-5, the V gene TRBV3-1 (or the pseudogene TRBV3-2); perhaps TRBD1 as D (6 bases). Germline CDR1 reads LGHDT; CDR2 reads YNNKEL (reference sequence). Trimming removed 5 bases from V and 2 bases from J, with 16 bases in between. The CDR3 runs 16 residues. CDR3 bases: TGTGCCAGCAGCTACGGACAGAATGAGCGCAATCAGCCCCAGCATTTT. Translation gives CASSYGQNERNQPQHF.

The chain employs TRBV27 and TRBJ2-7; D perhaps matches TRBD2 (6 bases). The V and J ends lost 3 bases and 0 bases respectively, with 12 bases between them. The CDR3 loop spans 15 amino acids. CDR1 and CDR2 (germline): MNHEY, SMNVEV (reference sequence). CDR3 loop: CASSFGGYLSYEQYF. The CDR3 DNA follows: TGTGCCAGCAGTTTTGGAGGGTACCTCTCCTACGAGCAGTACTTC.

This rearrangement joins TRBV19 to TRBJ1-2, with 10 bases aligning to TRBD1. The CDR3 totals 15 residues. Germline V CDR1 and CDR2: LNHDA, SQIVND (reference sequence). V dropped 5 bases and J dropped 2; count of bases not matched to a gene: 5. The CDR3 DNA sequence: TGTGCCAGTAGTTCGCCGGGACAGGGGAACTATGGCTACACCTTC. This translates into CASSSPGQGNYGYTF. Drawing the rest from reference TRBV19 and TRBJ1-2, the complete variable domain is DGGITQSPKYLFRKEGQNVTLSCEQNLNHDAMYWYRQDPGQGLRLIYYSQIVNDFQKGDIAEGYSVSREKKESFPLTVTSAQKNPTAFYLCASSSPGQGNYGYTFGSGTRLTVV.

This chain connects TRBV5-1 to TRBJ2-7; no definite D call. CDR1 is SGHRS and CDR2 is YFSETQ in the germline V gene. Trimming removed 4 bases at V and 2 bases at J, with 10 bases between. The CDR3 is 13 residues long. The CDR3 region is CASSHGFAYEQYF. In nucleotides, the CDR3 is TGCGCCAGCAGCCACGGTTTCGCCTACGAGCAGTACTTC.

V gene TRBV19 combines with J gene TRBJ1-4; TRBD1 might be the D (5 bases). Per the germline V gene, CDR1 is LNHDA and CDR2 is SQIVND (reference sequence). The CDR3 runs to 15 residues. The germline V and J ends were trimmed by 2 bases and 6 bases, with 13 bases remaining between them. CDR3 DNA sequence: TGTGCCAGTAGTATATTAACAGGAACATATGAAAAACTGTTTTTT. This translates into CASSILTGTYEKLFF.

This clone has only one observation. V and J are TRBV5-1 and TRBJ2-1; the D gene is possibly TRBD2 (6 bases). Deletions cut 6 bases from V and 10 bases from J, with 14 bases between. The germline V gene encodes CDR1 SGHRS and CDR2 YFSETQ. The CDR3 has 12 amino acids. CDR3 DNA sequence: TGCGCCAGCAAGGAAAATAGCGGAGAGCAGTTCTTC. This sequence encodes CASKENSGEQFF.

The chain recombines TRBV19 with TRBJ1-5; the match to TRBD1 covers 9 bases. V shed 5 bases, J shed 1 base, and the junction held 9 bases outside the gene matches. Germline CDR1 and CDR2: LNHDA and SQIVND (reference sequence). The CDR3 contains 17 residues. CDR3 DNA sequence: TGTGCCAGTAGTGTAGCCGGGACAGGGAGAAGCAATCAGCCCCAGCATTTT. Amino acids: CASSVAGTGRSNQPQHF.

In this sample, this clone turned up a few times. V is TRBV30 and J is TRBJ2-7; 9 positions match TRBD2. Trimming removed 3 bases from V and 6 bases from J; junction bases left unmatched: 18. The CDR3 is 17 residues long. Germline V CDR1 and CDR2: GTSNPN, SVGIG (reference sequence). The CDR3 DNA reads as TGTGCCTGGAGAAGAGGGAGAGCGGGAGGACTCCCTGTCGAGCAGTACTTC. This sequence encodes CAWRRGRAGGLPVEQYF.

The gene calls are TRBV4-1 and TRBJ1-2; D gene uncertain. This CDR3 is 15 amino acids long. Germline CDR1 reads MGHRA; CDR2 reads YSYEKL. The ends were cut back, 1 base at V and 4 bases at J, with 13 bases in the middle. The CDR3 sequence is CASSQGGPALYGYTF. The CDR3 DNA reads TGCGCCAGCAGCCAAGGCGGCCCGGCCCTCTATGGCTACACCTTC.

The J gene is TRBJ1-5, the V gene TRBV6-5, with D unresolved. V was clipped by 0 bases and J by 1 base, with 7 bases between them. CDR1 is MNHEY, CDR2 SVGAGI, per germline. The CDR3 contains 15 residues. CDR3: CASSYSGISNQPQHF. The CDR3 DNA follows: TGTGCCAGCAGTTACTCGGGCATCAGCAATCAGCCCCAGCATTTT.